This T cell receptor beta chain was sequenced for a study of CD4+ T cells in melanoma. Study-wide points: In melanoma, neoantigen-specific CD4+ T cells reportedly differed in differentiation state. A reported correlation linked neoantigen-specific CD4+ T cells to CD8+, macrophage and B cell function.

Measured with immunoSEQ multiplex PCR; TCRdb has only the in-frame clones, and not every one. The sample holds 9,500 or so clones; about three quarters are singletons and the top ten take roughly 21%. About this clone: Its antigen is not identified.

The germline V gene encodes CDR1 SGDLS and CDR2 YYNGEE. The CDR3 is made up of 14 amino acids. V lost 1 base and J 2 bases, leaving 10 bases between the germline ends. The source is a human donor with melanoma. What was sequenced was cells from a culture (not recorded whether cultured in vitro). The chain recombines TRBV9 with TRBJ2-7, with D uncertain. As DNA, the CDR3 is TGTGCCAGCAGCGTATCCCCACAAACCTACGAGCAGTACTTC. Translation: CASSVSPQTYEQYF.